This entry is about one T cell receptor beta chain. At survey level, the immunoSEQ assay was run in its v3.0 version. Produced via immunoSEQ multiplex PCR; TCRdb's table is partial and in-frame only. The table includes 30,000 to 40,000 clones, approximately 85% detected once. The data originate from a study of long-term antiretroviral therapy in people with HIV. This CDR3 contains 17 residues. CDR1 is KGHSH and CDR2 is LQKENI in the germline V gene. The ends were cut back, 2 bases at V and 0 bases at J, with 14 bases in the middle. The sequence was collected from a man aged 18 to 29 with HIV. This rearrangement joins TRBV18 to TRBJ1-5, with D perhaps TRBD1 (5 bases). Sequenced material: unsorted PBMCs, taken 3.3 years after starting antiretroviral therapy. For the CDR3, the DNA is TGTGCCAGCTCACCAGCCAGGGTGGCCCATAGCAATCAGCCCCAGCATTTT. Translating it yields CASSPARVAHSNQPQHF. The variable domain in full, with the rest retrieved from reference TRBV18 and TRBJ1-5, is NAGVMQNPRHLVRRRGQEARLRCSPMKGHSHVYWYRQLPEEGLKFMVYLQKENIIDESGMPKERFSAEFPKEGPSILRIQQVVRGDSAAYFCASSPARVAHSNQPQHFGDGTRLSIL.